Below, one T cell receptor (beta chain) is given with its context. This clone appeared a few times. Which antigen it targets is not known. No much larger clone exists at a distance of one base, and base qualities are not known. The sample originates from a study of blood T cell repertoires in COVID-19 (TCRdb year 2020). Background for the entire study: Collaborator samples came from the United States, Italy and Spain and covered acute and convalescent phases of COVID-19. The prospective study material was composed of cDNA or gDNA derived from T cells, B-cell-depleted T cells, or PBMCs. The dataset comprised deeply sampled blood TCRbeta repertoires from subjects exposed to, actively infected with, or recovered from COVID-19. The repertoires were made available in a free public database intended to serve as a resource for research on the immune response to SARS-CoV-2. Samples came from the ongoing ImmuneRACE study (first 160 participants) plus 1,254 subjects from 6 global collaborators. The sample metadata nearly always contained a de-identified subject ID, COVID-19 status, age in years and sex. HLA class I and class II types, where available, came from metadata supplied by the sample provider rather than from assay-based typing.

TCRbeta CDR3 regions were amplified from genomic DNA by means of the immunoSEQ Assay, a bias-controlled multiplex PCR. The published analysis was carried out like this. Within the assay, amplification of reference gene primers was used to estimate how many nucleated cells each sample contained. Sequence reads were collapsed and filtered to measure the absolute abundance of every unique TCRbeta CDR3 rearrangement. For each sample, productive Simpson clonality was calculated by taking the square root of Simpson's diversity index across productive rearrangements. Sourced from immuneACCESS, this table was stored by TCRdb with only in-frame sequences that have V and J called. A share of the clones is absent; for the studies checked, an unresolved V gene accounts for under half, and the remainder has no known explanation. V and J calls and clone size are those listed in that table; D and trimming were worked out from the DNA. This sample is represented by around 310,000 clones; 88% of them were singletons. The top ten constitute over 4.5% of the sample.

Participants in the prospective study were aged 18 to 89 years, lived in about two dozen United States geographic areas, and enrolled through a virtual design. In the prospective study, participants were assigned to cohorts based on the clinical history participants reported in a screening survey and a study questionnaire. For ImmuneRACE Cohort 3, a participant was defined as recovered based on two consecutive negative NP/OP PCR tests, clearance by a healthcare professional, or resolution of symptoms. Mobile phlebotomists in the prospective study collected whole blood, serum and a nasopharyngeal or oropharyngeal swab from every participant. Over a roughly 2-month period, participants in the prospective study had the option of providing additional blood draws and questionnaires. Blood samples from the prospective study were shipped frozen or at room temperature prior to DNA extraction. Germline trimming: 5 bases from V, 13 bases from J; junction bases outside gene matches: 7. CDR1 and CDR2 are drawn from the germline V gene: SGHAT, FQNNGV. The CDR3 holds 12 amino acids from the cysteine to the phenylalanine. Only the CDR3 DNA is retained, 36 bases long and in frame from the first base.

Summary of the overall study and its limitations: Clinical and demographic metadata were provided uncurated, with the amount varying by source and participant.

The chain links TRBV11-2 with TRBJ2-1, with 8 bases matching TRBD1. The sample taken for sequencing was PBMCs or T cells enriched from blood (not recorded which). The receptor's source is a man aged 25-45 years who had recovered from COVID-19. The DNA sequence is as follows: TGTGCCAGCAGCGGGCGGACAGGGAATCAGTTCTTC. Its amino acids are CASSGRTGNQFF.